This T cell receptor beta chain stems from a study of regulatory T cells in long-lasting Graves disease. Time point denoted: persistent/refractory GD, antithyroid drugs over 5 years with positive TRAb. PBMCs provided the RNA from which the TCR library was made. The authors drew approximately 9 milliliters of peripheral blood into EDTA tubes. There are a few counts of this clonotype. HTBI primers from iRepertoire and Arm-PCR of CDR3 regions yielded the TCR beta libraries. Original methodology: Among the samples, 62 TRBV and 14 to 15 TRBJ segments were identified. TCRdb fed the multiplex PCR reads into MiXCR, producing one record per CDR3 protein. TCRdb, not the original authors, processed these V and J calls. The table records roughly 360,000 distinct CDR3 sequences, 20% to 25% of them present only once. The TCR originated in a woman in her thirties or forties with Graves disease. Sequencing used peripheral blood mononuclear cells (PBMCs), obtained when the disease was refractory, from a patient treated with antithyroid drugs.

CDR3 DNA sequence: TGTGCCAGCAGCATTAGGGCCAGACCCGAAGCTTTCTTT. This codes for CASSIRARPEAFF. V is TRBV5-5 and J is TRBJ1-1; D not resolved. Trimming pared 4 bases from V and 8 bases from J, leaving 15 bases between. The germline CDR1 and CDR2 sequences are SGHKS and YYEKEE (reference sequence). CDR3 length equals 13 residues. Filled out from reference TRBV5-5 and TRBJ1-1, the complete variable domain reads DAGVTQSPTHLIKTRGQQVTLRCSPISGHKSVSWYQQVLGQGPQFIFQYYEKEERGRGNFPDRFSARQFPNYSSELNVNALLLGDSALYLCASSIRARPEAFFGQGTRLTVV.